These 29 T cell receptor beta chains were all obtained from the same sample, sequenced in a study of cytomegalovirus exposure and HLA in healthy donors. Both 60 Vbeta primers and 13 Jbeta primers went into the PCR. Sequencing used immunoSEQ multiplex PCR; TCRdb keeps in-frame clones, though not all of them. The sample has 95,000 to 150,000 clones; around 80% are singletons. The sequenced sample was PBMCs. These receptors were obtained from a man aged 45-65 years in good health and CMV-seronegative.

The CDR3 DNA reads TGTGCCAGCAGCTTAGCGTCCACAACCCAGTACTTC. As protein: CASSLASTTQYF. The chain employs TRBV11-2 and TRBJ2-5; D unresolved. V was clipped by 1 base and J by 8 bases, with 8 bases between them. The germline CDR1 and CDR2 sequences are SGHAT and FQNNGV. The CDR3 has 12 amino acids.

This sequence joins TRBV10-1 and TRBJ2-4; perhaps TRBD1 as D (5 bases). This CDR3 spans 18 amino acids. V was trimmed by 0 bases and J by 5 bases, leaving 20 bases between them. Germline CDR1 reads WNHNN; CDR2 reads SYGVQD (reference sequence). CDR3 nucleotides: TGCGCCAGCAGTGAGTCGACTTCAGGGATTAGGGTCCAAAACATTCAGTACTTC. It codes for CASSESTSGIRVQNIQYF.

This chain links TRBV28 with TRBJ2-7, with 8 bases that match TRBD1. There are 15 residues in the CDR3. Trimming took 5 bases from V and 2 from J; bases not matched to a gene: 8. Germline-derived CDR1 and CDR2 are MDHEN and SYDVKM. In DNA form, the CDR3 reads TGTGCCAGCAGTCCCAGGGGGCTTTTTCCCTACGAGCAGTACTTC. Translated: CASSPRGLFPYEQYF.

The CDR3 nucleotides read TGTGCCAGCAGCGTAGGGTTCATCTACTCTGGAAACACCATATATTTT. This codes for CASSVGFIYSGNTIYF. The gene calls are TRBV9 and TRBJ1-3; D unclear. Trimming cost V 0 bases and J 0 bases, with 10 bases left between them. There are 16 residues in the CDR3. The germline V gene encodes CDR1 SGDLS and CDR2 YYNGEE.

The sample holds one count of this clone. This chain links TRBV19 with TRBJ2-1; the D gene is possibly TRBD1 (5 bases). Trimming left V 7 bases short and J 4 bases short, with 8 bases between. The CDR3 is 12 residues long. CDR1 and CDR2 (germline): LNHDA, SQIVND (reference sequence). The CDR3 sequence: CASTSGYNEQFF. The CDR3 nucleotides read TGTGCCAGTACGTCAGGGTACAATGAGCAGTTCTTC.

This clone showed up just once. The chain is built from TRBV5-4 and TRBJ2-7, with D possibly TRBD1 on 5 matching bases. The V end was cut by 4 bases, the J end by 2 bases, with 10 bases between. The CDR3 is 13 amino acids. In germline, CDR1 is SGHNT, CDR2 YYREEE (reference sequence). CDR3 bases: TGTGCCAGCAGCCCGGACACAGCCTACGAGCAGTACTTC. Translating it yields CASSPDTAYEQYF.

The chain joins TRBV28 to TRBJ1-5, with 9 bases matching TRBD1. J lost 7 bases, V lost 6 bases, and 10 bases had no gene match. The CDR3 loop spans 15 amino acids. The germline V gene has CDR1 MDHEN and CDR2 SYDVKM. Here the CDR3 reads CASSHDRGYGQPQHF. In nucleotides, the CDR3 is TGTGCCAGCAGCCACGACAGGGGGTATGGACAGCCCCAGCATTTT.

The chain employs TRBV29-1 and TRBJ2-3; possibly TRBD1 for D (5 bases). The ends were cut back, 7 bases at V and 5 bases at J, with 16 bases in the middle. This CDR3 region has 13 residues. CDR1 is SQVTM, CDR2 ANQGSEA, per germline. CDR3 amino acids: CSGNPGSRDTQYF. CDR3 DNA: TGCAGCGGGAACCCAGGGTCGAGAGATACGCAGTATTTT.

This CDR3 reads CASSLEGDLGPQHF. DNA for the CDR3: TGCGCCAGCAGCTTGGAGGGGGATTTAGGGCCCCAGCATTTT. The chain is built from TRBV5-1 and TRBJ1-5; perhaps TRBD1 as D (6 bases). V was cut by 0 bases and J by 9 bases, with 13 bases left in between. The CDR3 is 14 residues long. Germline V gives CDR1 SGHRS, CDR2 YFSETQ. The full variable domain, with the rest looked up from reference TRBV5-1 and TRBJ1-5, is KAGVTQTPRYLIKTRGQQVTLSCSPISGHRSVSWYQQTPGQGLQFLFEYFSETQRNKGNFPGRFSGRQFSNSRSEMNVSTLELGDSALYLCASSLEGDLGPQHFGDGTRLSIL.

The chain couples TRBV15 to TRBJ2-5; 14 nucleotides agree with TRBD2. V gave up 8 bases and J gave up 5 bases; unmatched junction bases: 7. Germline CDR1 LNHNV, CDR2 YYDKDF (reference sequence). The CDR3 sequence is 15 residues long. The CDR3 sequence: CATSGTSGSLETQYF. The CDR3 DNA reads TGTGCCACCTCAGGGACTAGCGGGAGTTTGGAGACCCAGTACTTC. The complete variable domain, with remaining parts taken from reference TRBV15 and TRBJ2-5, reads DAMVIQNPRYQVTQFGKPVTLSCSQTLNHNVMYWYQQKSSQAPKLLFHYYDKDFNNEADTPDNFQSRRPNTSFCFLDIRSPGLGDTAMYLCATSGTSGSLETQYFGPGTRLLVL.

The chain couples TRBV2 to TRBJ2-2; tentative D call: TRBD1 (6 bases). V lost 7 bases and J 2 bases, leaving 11 bases between the germline ends. Germline values: CDR1 SNHLY, CDR2 FYNNEI. The CDR3 runs to 14 residues. CDR3 residues: CASTDRSNTGELFF. CDR3 sequence (DNA): TGTGCCAGCACGGACAGATCAAACACCGGGGAGCTGTTTTTT.

This chain uses TRBV7-9 with TRBJ2-5; D unresolved. This CDR3 comprises 17 residues. Trimming cost V 1 base and J 2 bases, with 17 bases left between them. CDR1 and CDR2 (germline): SEHNR, FQNEAQ (reference sequence). CDR3 nucleotide sequence: TGTGCCAGCAGCTTAGGGTACCGAGAGAAAGTTCAAGAGACCCAGTACTTC. It translates to CASSLGYREKVQETQYF.

The chain is built from TRBV7-9 and TRBJ1-2; the match to TRBD1 covers 7 bases. V trimming: 4 bases; J trimming: 4 bases; junction bases outside the gene matches: 9. Per the germline V gene, CDR1 is SEHNR and CDR2 is FQNEAQ (reference sequence). The CDR3 runs 15 residues. This CDR3 is CASSSTGQRVYGYTF. For the CDR3, the DNA is TGTGCCAGCAGCTCCACGGGACAGCGAGTCTATGGCTACACCTTC. The full variable domain, completed using reference TRBV7-9 and TRBJ1-2, is DTGVSQNPRHKITKRGQNVTFRCDPISEHNRLYWYRQTLGQGPEFLTYFQNEAQLEKSRLLSDRFSAERPKGSFSTLEIQRTEQGDSAMYLCASSSTGQRVYGYTFGSGTRLTVV.

The chain has TRBV11-2 and TRBJ2-7; 8 bases are shared with TRBD1. This CDR3 is built from 13 residues. Trimming took 4 bases from V and 7 from J; bases not matched to a gene: 6. The germline CDR1 and CDR2 sequences are SGHAT and FQNNGV. Here the CDR3 DNA reads TGTGCCAGCAGCTACGACAGGGGTGTGGAGCAGTACTTC. As protein: CASSYDRGVEQYF. Variable domain in full (rest from reference TRBV11-2 and TRBJ2-7): EAGVAQSPRYKIIEKRQSVAFWCNPISGHATLYWYQQILGQGPKLLIQFQNNGVVDDSQLPKDRFSAERLKGVDSTLKIQPAKLEDSAVYLCASSYDRGVEQYFGPGTRLTVT.

The rearrangement links TRBV28 to TRBJ1-2; D gene ambiguous. This CDR3 contains 11 residues. Trimming took off 5 bases at V and 5 bases at J, with 6 bases between the two ends. Germline V gene data show CDR1 as MDHEN and CDR2 as SYDVKM. The CDR3 loop is CASSRQYGYTF. In DNA, the CDR3 is TGTGCCAGCAGTCGCCAGTATGGCTACACCTTC.

J is TRBJ2-7 and V is TRBV27, with 8 bases lining up with TRBD2. This CDR3 has 13 amino acids. CDR1 and CDR2 (germline): MNHEY, SMNVEV (reference sequence). V was pared by 0 bases and J by 6 bases, with 1 base of the junction left unmatched. The CDR3 DNA reads as TGTGCCAGCAGTTTATCGGGACTAGGCGAGCAGTACTTC. This gives the protein CASSLSGLGEQYF.

The chain joins TRBV19 to TRBJ2-7; the match to TRBD1 covers 12 bases. CDR3 length: 14 amino acids. V trimming: 6 bases; J trimming: 6 bases; junction bases outside the gene matches: 6. Germline-derived CDR1 and CDR2 are LNHDA and SQIVND (reference sequence). The DNA for the CDR3 is TGTGCCAGTAGGGGACAGGGGGCACGAATCGAGCAGTACTTC. It is translated as CASRGQGARIEQYF.

The V and J genes are TRBV6-1 and TRBJ2-5; 14 nucleotides line up with TRBD2. This CDR3 has 15 amino acids. CDR1 and CDR2 from the germline V gene are MNHNS and SASEGT. The V segment lost 3 bases and the J segment 6 bases; nucleotides outside the gene matches: 3. In DNA, the CDR3 is TGTGCCAGCAGTGAGGGGACTAGCGGGAGAAAGACCCAGTACTTC. It codes for CASSEGTSGRKTQYF.

The V gene is TRBV4-3, the J gene TRBJ2-3, with TRBD1 matching over 7 bases. Germline V gene lookup returns CDR1 LGHNA and CDR2 YSLEER. This CDR3 contains 15 residues. Unmatched junction bases numbered 6, after V lost 4 bases and J lost 2 bases. DNA of the CDR3: TGCGCCAGCAGCCCGGACAGGCCCTACACAGATACGCAGTATTTT. Translation: CASSPDRPYTDTQYF.

V usage is TRBV19 and J usage is TRBJ2-7; D gene ambiguous. This CDR3 comprises 13 residues. Trimming pared 6 bases from V and 1 base from J, leaving 10 bases between. Germline CDR1 LNHDA, CDR2 SQIVND (reference sequence). CDR3 region: CASRETTSYEQYF. CDR3 bases: TGTGCCAGTAGGGAGACCACGTCCTACGAGCAGTACTTC.

This sequence joins TRBV18 and TRBJ2-7; the match to TRBD2 covers 8 bases. Losses at the gene ends were 6 bases for V and 2 bases for J; bases not matched to a gene: 6. Germline CDR1 is KGHSH and CDR2 is LQKENI. This CDR3 has 14 amino acids. CDR3 DNA: TGTGCCAGCTCGGTGCGGGGGGTAACCTACGAGCAGTACTTC. Amino acids: CASSVRGVTYEQYF.

The rearrangement uses TRBV7-2 and TRBJ1-1, with D perhaps TRBD1 (5 bases). Trimming removed 1 base at V and 0 bases at J, with 9 bases between. Germline CDR1 and CDR2: SGHTA and FQGNSA. This CDR3 has 15 amino acids. This CDR3 is CASSLGTGMNTEAFF. In nucleotides, the CDR3 is TGTGCCAGCAGCTTAGGTACAGGCATGAACACTGAAGCTTTCTTT.

V and J are TRBV6-4 and TRBJ1-2; tentative D call: TRBD1 (6 bases). Germline-derived CDR1 and CDR2 are MRHNA and SNTAGT. Trimming stripped 5 bases from V and 3 bases from J, with 16 bases between. CDR3 size: 15 residues. The CDR3 region is CASSTTGISDYGYTF. The CDR3 DNA is TGTGCCAGCAGTACTACAGGGATATCGGACTATGGCTACACCTTC.

This chain joins TRBV7-3 and TRBJ2-3; 9 positions agree with TRBD1. Germline assignment: CDR1 SGHTA and CDR2 FQGTGA. Trimming cost V 6 bases and J 4 bases; bases outside gene matches: 23. This CDR3 is 20 amino acids long. CDR3 DNA sequence: TGTGCCAGCAGACGAGGGACAGGGTATGATCGAATGGGACGCTCAGATACGCAGTATTTT. Its translation: CASRRGTGYDRMGRSDTQYF.

The chain combines TRBV7-8 with TRBJ2-1; TRBD2 matches at 8 bases. Trimming at V came to 1 base and at J to 4 bases, leaving 15 bases not matched to a gene. Germline-derived CDR1 and CDR2 are SGHVS and FQNEAQ. The CDR3 extends over 19 amino acids. The CDR3 coding sequence is TGTGCCAGCAGCTTAGACGGCAGAGCGGGAGTTGGGATGTACAATGAGCAGTTCTTC. Residues: CASSLDGRAGVGMYNEQFF.

This chain connects TRBV9 to TRBJ2-3; 7 nucleotides agree with TRBD2. V shed 0 bases and J 1 base; nucleotides not matched to a gene: 8. This CDR3 region has 17 residues. Germline V lookup: CDR1 SGDLS, CDR2 YYNGEE. The CDR3 is CASSVVGGNSGTDTQYF. The CDR3 nucleotides read TGTGCCAGCAGCGTAGTGGGAGGGAATAGCGGCACAGATACGCAGTATTTT.

V usage is TRBV5-1 and J usage is TRBJ2-5, with D unresolved. Trimming removed 0 bases from V and 1 base from J, with 10 bases in between. Germline-derived CDR1 and CDR2 are SGHRS and YFSETQ. The CDR3 totals 15 residues. The CDR3 nucleotides read TGCGCCAGCAGCTTGGGAGGAATGGCCCAAGAGACCCAGTACTTC. Translated, it gives CASSLGGMAQETQYF.

The gene calls are TRBV7-9 and TRBJ2-5; TRBD1 matches at 7 bases. Judging by the DNA end, TRBJ2-7 fits better; the J call may be wrong. Germline-derived CDR1 and CDR2 are SEHNR and FQNEAQ (reference sequence). This CDR3 contains 14 residues. CDR3 protein: CASSLPQGAYEQYF. Written as DNA, the CDR3 is TGTGCCAGCAGCCTCCCCCAGGGGGCCTACGAGCAGTACTTC.

The rearrangement uses TRBV7-6 and TRBJ2-7, with 11 nucleotides matching TRBD2. V shed 1 base and J 4 bases; nucleotides not matched to a gene: 6. Per germline, CDR1 SGHVS and CDR2 FNYEAQ. This CDR3 region has 16 residues. CDR3 sequence: CASSLVLAGGMYEQYF. The DNA of the CDR3 is TGTGCCAGCAGCTTAGTTCTAGCGGGGGGTATGTACGAGCAGTACTTC.